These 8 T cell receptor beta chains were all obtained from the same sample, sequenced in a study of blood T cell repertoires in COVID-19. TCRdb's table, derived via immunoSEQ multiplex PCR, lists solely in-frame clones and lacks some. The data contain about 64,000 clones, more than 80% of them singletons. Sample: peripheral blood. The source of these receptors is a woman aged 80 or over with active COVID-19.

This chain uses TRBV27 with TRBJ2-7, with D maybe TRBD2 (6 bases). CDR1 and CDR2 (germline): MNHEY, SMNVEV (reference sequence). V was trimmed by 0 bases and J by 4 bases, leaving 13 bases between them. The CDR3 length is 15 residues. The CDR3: CASSLSAVRGYEQYF. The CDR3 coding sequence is TGTGCCAGCAGTTTATCGGCCGTGCGGGGATACGAGCAGTACTTC.

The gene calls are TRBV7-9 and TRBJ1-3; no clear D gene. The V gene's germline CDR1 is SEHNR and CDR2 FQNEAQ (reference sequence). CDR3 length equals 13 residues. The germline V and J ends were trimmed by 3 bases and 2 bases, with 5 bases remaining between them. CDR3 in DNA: TGTGCCAGCAGCTTGGCGGCTGGAAACACCATATATTTT. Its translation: CASSLAAGNTIYF. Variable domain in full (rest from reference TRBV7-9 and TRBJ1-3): DTGVSQNPRHKITKRGQNVTFRCDPISEHNRLYWYRQTLGQGPEFLTYFQNEAQLEKSRLLSDRFSAERPKGSFSTLEIQRTEQGDSAMYLCASSLAAGNTIYFGEGSWLTVV.

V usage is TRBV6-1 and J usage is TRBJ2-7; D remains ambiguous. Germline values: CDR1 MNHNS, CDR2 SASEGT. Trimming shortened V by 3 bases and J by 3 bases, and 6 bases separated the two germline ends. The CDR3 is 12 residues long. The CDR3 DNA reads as TGTGCCAGCAGTGAGCCCGGCTACGAGCAGTACTTC. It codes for CASSEPGYEQYF.

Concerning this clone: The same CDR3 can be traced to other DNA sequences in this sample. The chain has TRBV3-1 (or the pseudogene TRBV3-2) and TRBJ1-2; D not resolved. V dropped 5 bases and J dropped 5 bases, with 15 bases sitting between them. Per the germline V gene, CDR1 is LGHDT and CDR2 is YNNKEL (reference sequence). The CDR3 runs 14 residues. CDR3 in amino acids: CASSDGGFWYGYTF. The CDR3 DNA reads TGTGCCAGCAGCGATGGCGGGTTTTGGTATGGCTACACCTTC.

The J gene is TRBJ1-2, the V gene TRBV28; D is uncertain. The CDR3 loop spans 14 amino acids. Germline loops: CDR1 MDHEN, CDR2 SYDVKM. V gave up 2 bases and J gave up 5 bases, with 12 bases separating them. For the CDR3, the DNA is TGTGCCAGCAGTTTACCGGCGGGTCTTTATGGCTACACCTTC. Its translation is CASSLPAGLYGYTF.

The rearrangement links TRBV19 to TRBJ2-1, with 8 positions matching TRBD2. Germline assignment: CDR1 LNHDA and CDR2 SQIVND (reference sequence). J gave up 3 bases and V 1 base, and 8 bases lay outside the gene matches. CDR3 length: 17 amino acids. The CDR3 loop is CASSIALGLADYNEQFF. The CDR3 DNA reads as TGTGCCAGTAGTATAGCCCTCGGACTAGCAGACTACAATGAGCAGTTCTTC.

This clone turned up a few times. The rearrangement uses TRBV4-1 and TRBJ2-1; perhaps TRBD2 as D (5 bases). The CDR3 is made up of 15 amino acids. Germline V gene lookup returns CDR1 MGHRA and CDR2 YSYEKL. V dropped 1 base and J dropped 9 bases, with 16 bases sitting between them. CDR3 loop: CASSQVASGFGEQFF. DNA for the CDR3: TGCGCCAGCAGCCAAGTAGCTTCGGGGTTCGGTGAGCAGTTCTTC.

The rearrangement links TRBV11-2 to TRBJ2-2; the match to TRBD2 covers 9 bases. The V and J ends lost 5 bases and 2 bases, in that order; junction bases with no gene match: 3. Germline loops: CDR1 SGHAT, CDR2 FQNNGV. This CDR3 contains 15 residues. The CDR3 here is CASSMTSGNTGELFF. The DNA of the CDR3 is TGTGCCAGCAGCATGACTAGCGGTAACACCGGGGAGCTGTTTTTT.